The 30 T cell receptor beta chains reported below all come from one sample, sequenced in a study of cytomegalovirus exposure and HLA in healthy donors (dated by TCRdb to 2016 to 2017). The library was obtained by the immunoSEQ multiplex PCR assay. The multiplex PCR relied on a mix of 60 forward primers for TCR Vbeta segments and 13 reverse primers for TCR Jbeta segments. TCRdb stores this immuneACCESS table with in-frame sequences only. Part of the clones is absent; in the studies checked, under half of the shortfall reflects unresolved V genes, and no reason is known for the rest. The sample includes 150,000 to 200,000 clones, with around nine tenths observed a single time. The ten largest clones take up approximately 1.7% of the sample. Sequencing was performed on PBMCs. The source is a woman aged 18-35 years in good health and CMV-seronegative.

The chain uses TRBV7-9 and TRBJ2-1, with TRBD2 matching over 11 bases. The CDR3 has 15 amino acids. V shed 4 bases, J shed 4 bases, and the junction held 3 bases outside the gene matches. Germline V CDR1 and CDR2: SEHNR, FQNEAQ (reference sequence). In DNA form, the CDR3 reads TGTGCCAGCAGCTCCACTAGCGGGAGTTACAATGAGCAGTTCTTC. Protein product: CASSSTSGSYNEQFF. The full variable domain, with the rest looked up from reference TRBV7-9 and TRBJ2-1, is DTGVSQNPRHKITKRGQNVTFRCDPISEHNRLYWYRQTLGQGPEFLTYFQNEAQLEKSRLLSDRFSAERPKGSFSTLEIQRTEQGDSAMYLCASSSTSGSYNEQFFGPGTRLTVL.

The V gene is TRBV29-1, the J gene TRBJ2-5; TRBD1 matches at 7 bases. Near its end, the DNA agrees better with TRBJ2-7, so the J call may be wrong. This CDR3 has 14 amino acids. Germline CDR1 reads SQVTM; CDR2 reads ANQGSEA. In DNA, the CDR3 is TGCAGCGTGTACAGGGGCTCTAACTCCTACGAGCAGTACTTC. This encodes CSVYRGSNSYEQYF.

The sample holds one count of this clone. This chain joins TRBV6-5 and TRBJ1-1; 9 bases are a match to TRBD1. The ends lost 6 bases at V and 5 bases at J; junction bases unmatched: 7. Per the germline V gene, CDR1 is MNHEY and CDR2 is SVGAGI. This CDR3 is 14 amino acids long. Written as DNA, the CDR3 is TGTGCCAGCAGAGGACAGGGGTACCAAACTGAAGCTTTCTTT. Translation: CASRGQGYQTEAFF.

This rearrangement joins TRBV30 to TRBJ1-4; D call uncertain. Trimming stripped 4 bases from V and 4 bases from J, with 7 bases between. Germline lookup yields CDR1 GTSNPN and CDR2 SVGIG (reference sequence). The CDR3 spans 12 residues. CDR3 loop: CAWNSDNEKLFF. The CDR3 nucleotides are TGTGCCTGGAATAGTGATAATGAAAAACTGTTTTTT.

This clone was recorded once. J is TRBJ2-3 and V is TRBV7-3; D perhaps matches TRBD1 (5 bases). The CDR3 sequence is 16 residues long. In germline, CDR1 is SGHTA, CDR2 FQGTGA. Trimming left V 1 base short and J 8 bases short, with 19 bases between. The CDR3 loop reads CASSLIGAFDSGTQYF. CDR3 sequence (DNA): TGTGCCAGCAGCTTAATTGGGGCTTTTGATTCGGGTACGCAGTATTTT.

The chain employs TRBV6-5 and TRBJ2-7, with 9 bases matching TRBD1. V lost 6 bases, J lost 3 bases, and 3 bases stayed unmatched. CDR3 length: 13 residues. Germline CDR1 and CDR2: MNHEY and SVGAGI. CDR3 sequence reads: CASRETGGYEQYF. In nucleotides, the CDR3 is TGTGCCAGCAGGGAGACAGGGGGCTACGAGCAGTACTTC.

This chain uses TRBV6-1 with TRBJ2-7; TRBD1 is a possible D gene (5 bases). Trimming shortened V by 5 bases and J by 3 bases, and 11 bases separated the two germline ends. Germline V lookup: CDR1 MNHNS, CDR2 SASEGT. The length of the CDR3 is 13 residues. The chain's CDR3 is CASSSDTRYEQYF. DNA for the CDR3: TGTGCCAGCAGTTCGGACACACGCTACGAGCAGTACTTC.

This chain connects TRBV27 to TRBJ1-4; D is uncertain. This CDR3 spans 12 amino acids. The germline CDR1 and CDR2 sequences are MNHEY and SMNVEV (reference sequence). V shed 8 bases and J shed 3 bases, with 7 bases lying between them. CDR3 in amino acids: CASGASNEKLFF. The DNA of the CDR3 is TGTGCCAGCGGTGCGTCTAATGAAAAACTGTTTTTT.

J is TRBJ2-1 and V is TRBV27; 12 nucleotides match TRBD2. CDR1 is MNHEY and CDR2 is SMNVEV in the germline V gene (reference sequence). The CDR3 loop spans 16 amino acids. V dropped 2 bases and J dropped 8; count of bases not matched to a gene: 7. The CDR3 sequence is CASSLRLAGAGYEQFF. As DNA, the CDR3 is TGTGCCAGCAGTTTAAGACTAGCGGGAGCAGGCTATGAGCAGTTCTTC.

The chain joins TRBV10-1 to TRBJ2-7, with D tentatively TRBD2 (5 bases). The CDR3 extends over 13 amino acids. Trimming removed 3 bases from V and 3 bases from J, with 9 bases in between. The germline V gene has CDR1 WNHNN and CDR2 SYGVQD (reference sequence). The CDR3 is CASSDEGGYEQYF. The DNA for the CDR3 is TGCGCCAGCAGTGATGAGGGCGGCTACGAGCAGTACTTC.

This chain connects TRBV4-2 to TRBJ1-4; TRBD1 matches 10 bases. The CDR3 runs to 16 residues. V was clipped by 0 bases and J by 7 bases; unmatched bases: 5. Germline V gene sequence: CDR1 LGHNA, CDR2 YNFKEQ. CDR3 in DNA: TGTGCCAGCAGCCAAGATTGGGGACAGGGGACTGAAAAACTGTTTTTT. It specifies CASSQDWGQGTEKLFF.

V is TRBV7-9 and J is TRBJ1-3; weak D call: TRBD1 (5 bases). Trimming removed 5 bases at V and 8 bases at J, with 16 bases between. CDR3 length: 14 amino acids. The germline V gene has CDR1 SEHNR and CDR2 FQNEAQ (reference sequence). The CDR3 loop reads CASSVRETGDTIYF. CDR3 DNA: TGTGCCAGCAGCGTCAGGGAAACGGGGGACACCATATATTTT. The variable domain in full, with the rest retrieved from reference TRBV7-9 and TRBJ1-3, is DTGVSQNPRHKITKRGQNVTFRCDPISEHNRLYWYRQTLGQGPEFLTYFQNEAQLEKSRLLSDRFSAERPKGSFSTLEIQRTEQGDSAMYLCASSVRETGDTIYFGEGSWLTVV.

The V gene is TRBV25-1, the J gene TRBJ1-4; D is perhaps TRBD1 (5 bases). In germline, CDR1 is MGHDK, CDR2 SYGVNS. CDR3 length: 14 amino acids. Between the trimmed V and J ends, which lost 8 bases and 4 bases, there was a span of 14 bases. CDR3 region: CASGPGLSNEKLFF. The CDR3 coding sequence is TGTGCCAGCGGCCCGGGACTGAGTAATGAAAAACTGTTTTTT. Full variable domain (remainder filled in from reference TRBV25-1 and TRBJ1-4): EADIYQTPRYLVIGTGKKITLECSQTMGHDKMYWYQQDPGMELHLIHYSYGVNSTEKGDLSSESTVSRIRTEHFPLTLESARPSHTSQYLCASGPGLSNEKLFFGSGTQLSVL.

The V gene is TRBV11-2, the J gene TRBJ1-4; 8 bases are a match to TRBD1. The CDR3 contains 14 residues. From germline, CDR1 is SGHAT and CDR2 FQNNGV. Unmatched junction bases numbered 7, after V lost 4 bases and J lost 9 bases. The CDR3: CASSSWTGSKKLFF. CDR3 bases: TGTGCCAGCAGCTCCTGGACAGGGTCGAAAAAACTGTTTTTT.

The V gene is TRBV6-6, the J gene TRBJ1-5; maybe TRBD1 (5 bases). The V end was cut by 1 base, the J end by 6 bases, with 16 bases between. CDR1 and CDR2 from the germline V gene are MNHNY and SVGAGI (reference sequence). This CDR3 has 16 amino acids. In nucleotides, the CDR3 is TGTGCCAGCAGTTACTTAATCGGGGGAGGGAGTCAGCCCCAGCATTTT. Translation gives CASSYLIGGGSQPQHF.

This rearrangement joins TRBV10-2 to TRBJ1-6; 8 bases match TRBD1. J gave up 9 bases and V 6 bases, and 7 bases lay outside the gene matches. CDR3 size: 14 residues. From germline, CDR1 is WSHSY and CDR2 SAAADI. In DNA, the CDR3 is TGCGCCAGCAGCGGACAGGGCGGCGGTTCACCCCTCCACTTT. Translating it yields CASSGQGGGSPLHF.

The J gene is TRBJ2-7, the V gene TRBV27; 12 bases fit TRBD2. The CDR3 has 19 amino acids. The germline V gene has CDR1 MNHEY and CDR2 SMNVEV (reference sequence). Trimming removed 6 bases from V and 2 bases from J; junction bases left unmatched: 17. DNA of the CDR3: TGTGCCAGCAGCCGTCCTTTCCCGACTAGCGGGAGTTCGACCTACGAGCAGTACTTC. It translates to CASSRPFPTSGSSTYEQYF.

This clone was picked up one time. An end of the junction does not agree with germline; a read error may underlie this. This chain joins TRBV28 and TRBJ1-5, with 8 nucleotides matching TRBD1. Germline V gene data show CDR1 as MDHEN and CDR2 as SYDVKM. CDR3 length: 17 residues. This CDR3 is CAGSLWRTGYSNQPQHF. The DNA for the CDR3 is TGTGCCGGCAGTTTATGGAGGACAGGGTATAGCAATCAGCCCCAGCATTTT.

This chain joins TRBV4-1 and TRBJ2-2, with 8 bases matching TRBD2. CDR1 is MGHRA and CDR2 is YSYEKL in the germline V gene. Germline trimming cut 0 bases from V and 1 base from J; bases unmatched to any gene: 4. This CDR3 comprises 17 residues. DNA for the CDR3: TGCGCCAGCAGCCAAGAGGCGGGACTAGGGAACACCGGGGAGCTGTTTTTT. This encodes CASSQEAGLGNTGELFF.

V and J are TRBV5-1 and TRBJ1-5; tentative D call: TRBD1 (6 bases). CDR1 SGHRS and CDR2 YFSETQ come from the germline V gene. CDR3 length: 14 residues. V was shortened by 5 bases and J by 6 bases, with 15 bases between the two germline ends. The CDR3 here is CASSKGGGGQPQHF. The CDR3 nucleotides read TGCGCCAGCAGTAAAGGGGGTGGTGGTCAGCCCCAGCATTTT.

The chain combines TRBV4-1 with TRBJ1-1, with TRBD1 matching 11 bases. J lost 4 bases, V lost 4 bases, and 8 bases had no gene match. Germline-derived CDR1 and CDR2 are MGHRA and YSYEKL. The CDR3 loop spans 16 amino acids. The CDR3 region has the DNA TGCGCCAGCAGCCCCGGGACAGGGGGTTCGTCCACTGAAGCTTTCTTT. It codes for CASSPGTGGSSTEAFF.

In nucleotides, the CDR3 is TGTGCCAGCAGTTCCCAGTACTATGAAGATACGCAGTATTTT. It yields the protein CASSSQYYEDTQYF. The J gene is TRBJ2-3, the V gene TRBV11-3; D not resolved. Looked up from germline, CDR1 is SGHNT and CDR2 is YENEEA. The V end was cut by 6 bases, the J end by 5 bases, with 15 bases between. This CDR3 is 14 amino acids long.

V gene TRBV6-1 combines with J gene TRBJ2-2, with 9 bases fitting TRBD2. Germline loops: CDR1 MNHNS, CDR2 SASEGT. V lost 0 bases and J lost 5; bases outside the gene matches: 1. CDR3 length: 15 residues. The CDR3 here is CASSEAAGGTGELFF. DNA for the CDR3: TGTGCCAGCAGTGAAGCGGCGGGGGGGACCGGGGAGCTGTTTTTT.

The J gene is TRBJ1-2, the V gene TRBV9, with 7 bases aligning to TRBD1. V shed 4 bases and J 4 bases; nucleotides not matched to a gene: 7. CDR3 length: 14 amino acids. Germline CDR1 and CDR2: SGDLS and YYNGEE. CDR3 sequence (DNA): TGTGCCAGCAGCCCCCAGGGGGATTCCTATGGCTACACCTTC. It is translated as CASSPQGDSYGYTF.

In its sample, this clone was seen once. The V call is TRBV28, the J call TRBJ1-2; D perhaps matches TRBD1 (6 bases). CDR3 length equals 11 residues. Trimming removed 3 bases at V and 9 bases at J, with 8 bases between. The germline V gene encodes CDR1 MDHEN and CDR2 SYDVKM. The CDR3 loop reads CASSFGTSYTF. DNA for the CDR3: TGTGCCAGCAGTTTCGGGACAAGCTACACCTTC.

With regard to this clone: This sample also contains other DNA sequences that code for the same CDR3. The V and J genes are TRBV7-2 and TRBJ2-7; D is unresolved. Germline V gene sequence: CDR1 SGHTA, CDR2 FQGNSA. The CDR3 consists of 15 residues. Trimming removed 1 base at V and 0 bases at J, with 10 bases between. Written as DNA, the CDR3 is TGTGCCAGCAGCTTAGATTCCTACAGCTCCTACGAGCAGTACTTC. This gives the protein CASSLDSYSSYEQYF.

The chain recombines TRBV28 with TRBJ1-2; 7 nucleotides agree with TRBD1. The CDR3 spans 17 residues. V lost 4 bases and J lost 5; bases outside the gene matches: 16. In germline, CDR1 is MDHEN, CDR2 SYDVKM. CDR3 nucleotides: TGTGCCAGCAGTTCGACCCAAGGACAGGAAGCTGTGTATGGCTACACCTTC. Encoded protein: CASSSTQGQEAVYGYTF.

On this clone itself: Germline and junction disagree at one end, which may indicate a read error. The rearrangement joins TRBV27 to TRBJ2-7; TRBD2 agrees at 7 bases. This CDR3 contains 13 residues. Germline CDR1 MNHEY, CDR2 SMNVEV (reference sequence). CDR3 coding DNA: TGTGCCAGCAGTTTATCGGCCCTAGCGGAGGCCCACTTC. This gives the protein CASSLSALAEAHF.

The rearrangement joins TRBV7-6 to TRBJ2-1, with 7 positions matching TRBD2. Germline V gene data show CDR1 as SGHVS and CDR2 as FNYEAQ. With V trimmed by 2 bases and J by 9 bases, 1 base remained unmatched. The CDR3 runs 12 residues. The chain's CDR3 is CASSLWGGEQFF. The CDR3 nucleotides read TGTGCCAGCAGCTTATGGGGGGGTGAGCAGTTCTTC.

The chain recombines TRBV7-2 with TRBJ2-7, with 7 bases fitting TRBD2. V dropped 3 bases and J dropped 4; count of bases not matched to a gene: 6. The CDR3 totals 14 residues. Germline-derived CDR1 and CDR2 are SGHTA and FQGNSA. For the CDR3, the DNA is TGTGCCAGCAGCTTGAACGGGGGGACGTACGAGCAGTACTTC. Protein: CASSLNGGTYEQYF.